The next 30 T cell receptor beta chains were all read from a single sample in a study of OX40 agonist ivuxolimab in advanced cancers. TCRdb's copy holds only in-frame clones and misses some; the assay was immunoSEQ multiplex PCR. The sample contains 1,200 or so clones, under 85% of which appear only once. Sampling took place in a trial of the OX40 agonist ivuxolimab. The receptors were sampled from an adult with an advanced solid tumor such as melanoma, head and neck, liver or kidney cancer.

The chain combines TRBV19 with TRBJ1-4; TRBD1 agrees at 8 bases. J was trimmed by 3 bases and V by 7 bases; bases with no gene match: 4. The germline V gene encodes CDR1 LNHDA and CDR2 SQIVND (reference sequence). The CDR3 consists of 14 residues. CDR3 in amino acids: CASNQGAANEKLFF. The CDR3 region has the DNA TGTGCCAGTAATCAGGGGGCGGCTAATGAAAAACTGTTTTTT.

The genes are TRBV11-3 and TRBJ1-5; tentatively, D is TRBD1 (5 bases). CDR3 length: 16 residues. Trimming removed 4 bases from V and 9 bases from J, with 22 bases in between. The germline V gene encodes CDR1 SGHNT and CDR2 YENEEA. CDR3 in amino acids: CASSSSGGRVQVPQHF. The CDR3 region has the DNA TGTGCCAGCAGCTCCAGTGGGGGTCGAGTGCAGGTGCCCCAGCATTTT.

The gene calls are TRBV11-3 and TRBJ2-2; 10 positions match TRBD2. Germline V lookup: CDR1 SGHNT, CDR2 YENEEA. The CDR3 loop spans 18 amino acids. The ends lost 2 bases at V and 6 bases at J; junction bases unmatched: 12. For the CDR3, the DNA is TGTGCCAGCAGCTTATCAAATCTAGCGGGAGTTAGGTCCGGGGAGCTGTTTTTT. This codes for CASSLSNLAGVRSGELFF.

The chain couples TRBV30 to TRBJ2-7; 8 nucleotides agree with TRBD2. Germline V CDR1 and CDR2: GTSNPN, SVGIG (reference sequence). Germline trimming cut 2 bases from V and 3 bases from J; bases unmatched to any gene: 3. This CDR3 has 13 residues. The DNA of the CDR3 is TGTGCCTGGAGTCCCGGGACTAGCTACGAGCAGTACTTC. This gives the protein CAWSPGTSYEQYF.

This clone came up a few times. The chain has TRBV18 and TRBJ1-3; D gene unclear. Deletions cut 3 bases from V and 2 bases from J, with 8 bases between. Germline lookup yields CDR1 KGHSH and CDR2 LQKENI. The CDR3 totals 14 residues. The CDR3 coding sequence is TGTGCCAGCTCACCCGGGAGTCCTGGAAACACCATATATTTT. It yields the protein CASSPGSPGNTIYF.

This chain connects TRBV12-5 to TRBJ2-1; 8 bases are a match to TRBD2. The CDR3 consists of 13 residues. V was pared by 5 bases and J by 8 bases, with 5 bases of the junction left unmatched. Germline lookup yields CDR1 LGHNT and CDR2 FRNRAP. CDR3 bases: TGTGCTAGTGGTCCCGGGGGGGCCGATGAGCAGTTCTTC. Translated, it gives CASGPGGADEQFF.

The V call is TRBV6-8, the J call TRBJ2-7; the D gene is possibly TRBD1 (6 bases). The CDR3 spans 13 residues. The germline V gene encodes CDR1 MNHGY and CDR2 SAAAGT. V lost 2 bases to trimming and J lost 4 bases, with 9 bases between them. CDR3 residues: CASSYAGAYEQYF. The CDR3 coding sequence is TGTGCCAGCAGTTACGCAGGGGCTTACGAGCAGTACTTC.

This rearrangement joins TRBV5-4 to TRBJ2-7, with 7 bases identical to TRBD1. From germline, CDR1 is SGHNT and CDR2 YYREEE (reference sequence). The CDR3 totals 13 residues. After removal of 7 bases from V and 2 bases from J, the junction contained 6 bases not matched to a gene. The CDR3 region has the DNA TGTGCCAGCGTTCGACAGGGAACCTACGAGCAGTACTTC. It encodes CASVRQGTYEQYF. Combining the CDR3 with reference TRBV5-4 and TRBJ2-7 gives the whole variable domain ETGVTQSPTHLIKTRGQQVTLRCSSQSGHNTVSWYQQALGQGPQFIFQYYREEENGRGNFPPRFSGLQFPNYSSELNVNALELDDSALYLCASVRQGTYEQYFGPGTRLTVT.

This clone has more than one count but fewer than ten. The chain is built from TRBV11-3 and TRBJ2-2; D possibly corresponds to TRBD2 (6 bases). This CDR3 has 15 amino acids. V gave up 5 bases and J gave up 4 bases, with 14 bases separating them. Germline CDR1 and CDR2: SGHNT and YENEEA. CDR3 sequence (DNA): TGTGCCAGCAGCCCGCCGGGGGTGGGCACCGGGGAGCTGTTTTTT. This codes for CASSPPGVGTGELFF. Full variable domain (rest looked up from reference TRBV11-3 and TRBJ2-2): EAGVVQSPRYKIIEKKQPVAFWCNPISGHNTLYWYLQNLGQGPELLIRYENEEAVDDSQLPKDRFSAERLKGVDSTLKIQPAELGDSAVYLCASSPPGVGTGELFFGEGSRLTVL.

The CDR3 loop reads CAWGSDRFALMNTEAFF. The CDR3 DNA reads TGTGCCTGGGGATCAGACAGGTTTGCTCTAATGAACACTGAAGCTTTCTTT. The chain carries TRBV30 and TRBJ1-1; possibly TRBD1 for D (6 bases). Germline assignment: CDR1 GTSNPN and CDR2 SVGIG (reference sequence). With 5 bases removed from V and 0 bases from J, the gap between germline ends came to 22 bases. CDR3 length equals 17 residues. The full variable domain, with the rest looked up from reference TRBV30 and TRBJ1-1, is SQTIHQWPATLVQPVGSPLSLECTVEGTSNPNLYWYRQAAGRGLQLLFYSVGIGQISSEVPQNLSASRPQDRQFILSSKKLLLSDSGFYLCAWGSDRFALMNTEAFFGQGTRLTVV.

The rearrangement links TRBV19 to TRBJ1-2, with a tentative D call TRBD1 (5 bases). The CDR3 extends over 17 amino acids. The V and J ends lost 5 bases and 1 base respectively, with 20 bases between them. CDR1 is LNHDA and CDR2 is SQIVND in the germline V gene (reference sequence). CDR3 region: CASSPSGTLRSNYGYTF. The CDR3 region has the DNA TGTGCCAGTAGTCCCAGCGGGACCTTAAGGAGTAACTATGGCTACACCTTC.

This clone came up once. The chain has TRBV11-3 and TRBJ1-5; D unclear. The ends were cut back, 2 bases at V and 1 base at J, with 15 bases in the middle. CDR1 and CDR2 (germline): SGHNT, YENEEA. CDR3 length: 17 residues. This chain's CDR3 is CASSLSRMGGSNQPQHF. CDR3 nucleotide sequence: TGTGCCAGCAGCTTAAGTCGTATGGGAGGGAGCAATCAGCCCCAGCATTTT.

The table lists this clone with a count of one. V gene TRBV28 combines with J gene TRBJ2-3, with a possible D match to TRBD1 (6 bases). V was pared by 8 bases and J by 0 bases, with 18 bases between. The CDR3 consists of 16 residues. From germline, CDR1 is MDHEN and CDR2 SYDVKM. The CDR3 loop reads CASGSLWGQSTDTQYF. The CDR3 region has the DNA TGTGCCAGCGGATCCCTTTGGGGGCAAAGCACAGATACGCAGTATTTT.

The V call is TRBV6-8, the J call TRBJ1-2; a possible D gene is TRBD1 (5 bases). The CDR3 totals 14 residues. V lost 7 bases, J lost 8 bases, and 20 bases lay in between. CDR1 and CDR2 from the germline V gene are MNHGY and SAAAGT. CDR3: CASTQSGAGPGYTF. DNA for the CDR3: TGTGCCAGCACCCAGAGCGGGGCCGGACCCGGCTACACCTTC.

The chain is built from TRBV25-1 and TRBJ2-1; 7 nucleotides agree with TRBD1. Germline assignment: CDR1 MGHDK and CDR2 SYGVNS. V lost 1 base and J lost 10; bases outside the gene matches: 7. The CDR3 runs to 14 residues. For the CDR3, the DNA is TGTGCCAGCAGTGAATGGGCGACAGGGAAAGAGCAGTTCTTC. Translation gives CASSEWATGKEQFF. Together with reference TRBV25-1 and TRBJ2-1, the CDR3 gives the full variable domain: EADIYQTPRYLVIGTGKKITLECSQTMGHDKMYWYQQDPGMELHLIHYSYGVNSTEKGDLSSESTVSRIRTEHFPLTLESARPSHTSQYLCASSEWATGKEQFFGPGTRLTVL.

V gene TRBV12-5 combines with J gene TRBJ2-5; perhaps TRBD2 as D (6 bases). Germline-derived CDR1 and CDR2 are LGHNT and FRNRAP. Trimming pared 1 base from V and 4 bases from J, leaving 16 bases between. There are 16 residues in the CDR3. CDR3 bases: TGTGCTAGTGGTTTGGAAACGGGGGTGGGTCGAGAGACCCAGTACTTC. Translated: CASGLETGVGRETQYF. Full variable domain (remainder filled in from reference TRBV12-5 and TRBJ2-5): DARVTQTPRHKVTEMGQEVTMRCQPILGHNTVFWYRQTMMQGLELLAYFRNRAPLDDSGMPKDRFSAEMPDATLATLKIQPSEPRDSAVYFCASGLETGVGRETQYFGPGTRLLVL.

This clone is categorized as large. The gene calls are TRBV6-8 and TRBJ1-5, with unresolved D. The CDR3 extends over 14 amino acids. Per germline, CDR1 MNHGY and CDR2 SAAAGT. V was shortened by 5 bases and J by 6 bases, with 14 bases between the two germline ends. The CDR3 spells CASSEQTEGQPQHF. In nucleotides, the CDR3 is TGTGCCAGCAGTGAGCAGACCGAGGGTCAGCCCCAGCATTTT.

In its sample, this clone is large. The rearrangement uses TRBV11-3 and TRBJ1-3; TRBD1 matches at 11 bases. The CDR3 has 17 amino acids. After removal of 4 bases from V and 2 bases from J, the junction contained 7 bases not matched to a gene. Looked up from germline, CDR1 is SGHNT and CDR2 is YENEEA. CDR3 protein: CASSSGDRGVTGNTIYF. The CDR3 region has the DNA TGTGCCAGCAGCTCCGGGGACAGGGGGGTGACTGGAAACACCATATATTTT.

The rearrangement links TRBV6-8 to TRBJ1-1, with 11 bases that match TRBD1. After removal of 6 bases from V and 0 bases from J, the junction contained 9 bases not matched to a gene. Per germline, CDR1 MNHGY and CDR2 SAAAGT. The CDR3 length is 17 residues. The CDR3 spells CASSPDRGRRMNTEAFF. In nucleotides, the CDR3 is TGTGCCAGCAGCCCGGACAGGGGGCGACGGATGAACACTGAAGCTTTCTTT.

V is TRBV6-8 and J is TRBJ1-1; maybe TRBD1 (5 bases). Germline CDR1 and CDR2: MNHGY and SAAAGT. This CDR3 has 14 residues. Trimming removed 0 bases from V and 5 bases from J, with 10 bases in between. CDR3 residues: CASSYSIGGTEAFF. DNA for the CDR3: TGTGCCAGCAGTTACTCGATCGGGGGGACTGAAGCTTTCTTT.

In its sample, this clone was seen once. V and J are TRBV11-3 and TRBJ2-7; 9 positions match TRBD1. The V segment lost 3 bases and the J segment 6 bases; nucleotides outside the gene matches: 9. Per germline, CDR1 SGHNT and CDR2 YENEEA. This CDR3 has 15 amino acids. The CDR3 is CASSLEGQGRLEQYF. The CDR3 nucleotides read TGTGCCAGCAGCTTGGAGGGACAGGGAAGACTCGAGCAGTACTTC.

This clone ranks as large. The identical CDR3 is also encoded by other nucleotide sequences in the sample. The chain has TRBV6-8 and TRBJ1-1; D is uncertain. CDR1 is MNHGY and CDR2 is SAAAGT in the germline V gene. This CDR3 comprises 14 residues. The germline V and J ends were trimmed by 2 bases and 1 base, with 8 bases remaining between them. This CDR3 is CASSYHDENTEAFF. For the CDR3, the DNA is TGTGCCAGCAGTTACCACGACGAGAACACTGAAGCTTTCTTT.

This clone was picked up a small number of times. V and J are TRBV23-1 and TRBJ2-7, with unresolved D. TRBV23-1 carries the ORF label, with uncertain function. V was shortened by 6 bases and J by 2 bases, with 17 bases between the two germline ends. This CDR3 contains 15 residues. In DNA form, the CDR3 reads TGCGCCAGCAGCCAAGATAGAAACCCCGCCTACGAGCAGTACTTC. This gives the protein CASSQDRNPAYEQYF.

This clone was observed a handful of times. The chain uses TRBV1 and TRBJ2-3. TRBV1 is assigned pseudogene status. The CDR3 consists of 13 residues. The CDR3 region is CASSQGGTDTQYF. The DNA for the CDR3 is TGCGCCAGCAGCCAAGGGGGCACAGATACGCAGTATTTT.

The V and J genes are TRBV11-3 and TRBJ1-2; D might be TRBD1 (5 bases). V lost 0 bases and J lost 4, with 9 bases in between. Per the germline V gene, CDR1 is SGHNT and CDR2 is YENEEA. The CDR3 loop spans 14 amino acids. CDR3 sequence: CASSLDGGFYGYTF. The CDR3 region has the DNA TGTGCCAGCAGCTTAGATGGGGGGTTCTATGGCTACACCTTC.

This clone was picked up one time. The V gene is TRBV6-8, the J gene TRBJ2-1, with 7 bases identical to TRBD1. Looked up from germline, CDR1 is MNHGY and CDR2 is SAAAGT. The CDR3 consists of 15 residues. Trimming removed 6 bases from V and 0 bases from J; junction bases left unmatched: 5. The CDR3 loop reads CASSLTGNSYNEQFF. The CDR3 bases are TGTGCCAGCAGCCTGACAGGGAACTCCTACAATGAGCAGTTCTTC.

The V call is TRBV7-6, the J call TRBJ2-7; 13 bases align to TRBD2. From germline, CDR1 is SGHVS and CDR2 FNYEAQ. Germline trimming cut 6 bases from V and 6 bases from J; bases unmatched to any gene: 8. This CDR3 contains 15 residues. The CDR3 region is CASRPTSGRAREQYF. DNA of the CDR3: TGTGCCAGCAGACCTACTAGCGGGAGGGCCCGCGAGCAGTACTTC.

This chain uses TRBV10-2 with TRBJ1-1, with TRBD1 matching 12 bases. This CDR3 contains 14 residues. CDR1 is WSHSY and CDR2 is SAAADI in the germline V gene. J lost 7 bases, V lost 6 bases, and 6 bases had no gene match. In nucleotides, the CDR3 is TGCGCCAGCAGCCTGGGACAGGGGGCGGGTGAAGCTTTCTTT. It yields the protein CASSLGQGAGEAFF.

This clone showed up just a few times. The V call is TRBV11-3, the J call TRBJ1-4; 7 bases are shared with TRBD1. Germline CDR1 reads SGHNT; CDR2 reads YENEEA. The junction had 8 bases not matched to a gene; V was cut back by 5 bases and J by 5 bases. This CDR3 region has 15 residues. CDR3 coding DNA: TGTGCCAGCAGCGCAGAGGGACAGCCCAATGAAAAACTGTTTTTT. Its protein product is CASSAEGQPNEKLFF.

V usage is TRBV6-8 and J usage is TRBJ1-5; a possible D gene is TRBD1 (5 bases). Germline V lookup: CDR1 MNHGY, CDR2 SAAAGT. Trimming cost V 8 bases and J 0 bases, with 14 bases left between them. The CDR3 has 15 amino acids. In nucleotides, the CDR3 is TGTGCCAGCCGTGAGACAGCGGATAGCAATCAGCCCCAGCATTTT. Its translation: CASRETADSNQPQHF.